This T cell receptor (beta chain) was recovered during a study of post-analysis software for immune sequencing data. Study conclusions and caveats: People with multiple sclerosis had a significantly lower normalized Chao1 diversity than controls did. The five TRBV segments detected at higher frequency in patients than in controls included TRBV5-6, TRBV5-1 and TRBV20-1.

As regards this clonotype: What it binds is not known.

V was shortened by 3 bases and J by 6 bases, with 17 bases between the two germline ends. Germline V gene sequence: CDR1 ENHRY, CDR2 SYGVKD. CDR3 length equals 16 residues. Every TCR beta cDNA library bore unique molecular identifiers. Each CDR3 protein is one row after TCRdb ran MiXCR on the PCR reads. Of hundreds of thousands of distinct CDR3 sequences listed, roughly 27% are singletons. This rearrangement joins TRBV10-3 to TRBJ2-2, with TRBD2 as a possible D gene (6 bases). Sequencing used blood. This TCR derives from a girl aged 5 to 17 with multiple sclerosis. This CDR3 is CAISDHVTSPAGELFF. In nucleotides, the CDR3 is TGTGCCATCAGTGACCACGTGACTAGTCCGGCCGGGGAGCTGTTTTTT.